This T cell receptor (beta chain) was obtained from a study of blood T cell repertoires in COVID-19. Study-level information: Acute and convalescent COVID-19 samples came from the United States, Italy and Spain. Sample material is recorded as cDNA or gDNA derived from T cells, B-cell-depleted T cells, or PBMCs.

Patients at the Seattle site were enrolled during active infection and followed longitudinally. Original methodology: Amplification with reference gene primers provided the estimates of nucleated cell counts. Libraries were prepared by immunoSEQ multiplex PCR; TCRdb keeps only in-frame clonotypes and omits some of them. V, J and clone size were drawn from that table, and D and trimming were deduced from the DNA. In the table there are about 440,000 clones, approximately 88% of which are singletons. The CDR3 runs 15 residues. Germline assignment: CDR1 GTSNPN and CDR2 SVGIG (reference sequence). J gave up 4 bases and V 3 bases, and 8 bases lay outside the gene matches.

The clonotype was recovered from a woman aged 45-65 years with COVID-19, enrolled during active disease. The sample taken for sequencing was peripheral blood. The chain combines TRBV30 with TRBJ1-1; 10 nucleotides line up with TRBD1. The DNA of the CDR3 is TGTGCCTGGAGCCGGGACAGGGGATTAAGCACTGAAGCTTTCTTT. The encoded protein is CAWSRDRGLSTEAFF.